This paragraph covers one TCR beta chain sequence. The sample comes from a study of patients and donors after allogeneic stem cell transplantation. TCRdb independently ran MiXCR on the RT-PCR reads; one entry per CDR3 protein. The sample carries over 150,000 distinct CDR3 sequences, 40% to 45% recorded once. Germline assignment: CDR1 SNHLY and CDR2 FYNNEI. V was clipped by 7 bases and J by 3 bases, with 10 bases between them. This CDR3 spans 13 amino acids. The source is a human donor who was either an allogeneic HSCT recipient or a stem cell or donor lymphocyte infusion donor (not recorded which). It is not recorded whose cells these are; they may come from a transplant donor. The chain uses TRBV2 and TRBJ1-5; D possibly corresponds to TRBD1 (6 bases). Sequencing used blood, either unsorted or a sorted T cell fraction (not recorded which). CDR3 bases: TGTGCCAGCAATAGACAGGTCAATCAGCCCCAGCATTTT. Encoded protein: CASNRQVNQPQHF.